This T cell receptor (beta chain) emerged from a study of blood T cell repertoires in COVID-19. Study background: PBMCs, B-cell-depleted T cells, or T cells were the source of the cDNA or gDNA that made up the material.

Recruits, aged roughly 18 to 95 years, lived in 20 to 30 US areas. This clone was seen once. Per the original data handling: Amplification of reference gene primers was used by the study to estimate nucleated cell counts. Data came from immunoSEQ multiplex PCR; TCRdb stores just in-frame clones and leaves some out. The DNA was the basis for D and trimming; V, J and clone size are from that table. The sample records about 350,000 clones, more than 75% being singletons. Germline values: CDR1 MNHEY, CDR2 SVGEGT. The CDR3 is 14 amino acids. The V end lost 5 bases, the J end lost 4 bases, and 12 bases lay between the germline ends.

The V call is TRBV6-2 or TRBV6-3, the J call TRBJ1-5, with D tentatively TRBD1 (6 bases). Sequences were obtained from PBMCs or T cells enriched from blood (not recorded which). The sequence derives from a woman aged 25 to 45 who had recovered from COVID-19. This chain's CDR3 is CASSRGGWNQPQHF. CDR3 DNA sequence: TGTGCCAGCAGTAGGGGGGGTTGGAATCAGCCCCAGCATTTT.